These 9 T cell receptor beta chains were sequenced from one sample in a study of radiotherapy plus CTLA-4 blockade in lung cancer (dated by TCRdb to 2016 to 2018). Libraries were prepared through the immunoSEQ multiplex PCR assay. The table comes from immuneACCESS by way of TCRdb, which keeps in-frame sequences with V and J called. Part of the clones is missing from these tables; in studies checked, under half for an unresolved V gene and the rest for unknown reasons. Recorded for this sample are around 99,000 clones; roughly 88% of them occurred a single time. The ten largest clones represent 4% to 6% of the sample. The specimen comprised peripheral blood, sampled from a patient treated with radiotherapy plus ipilimumab. The receptors shown here come from a human donor with non-small cell lung cancer that progressed on radiotherapy plus ipilimumab.

This chain joins TRBV30 and TRBJ1-4; D is perhaps TRBD1 (5 bases). Germline values: CDR1 GTSNPN, CDR2 SVGIG (reference sequence). This CDR3 has 12 residues. Trimming took 2 bases from V and 8 from J, leaving 9 bases between them. The CDR3 DNA is TGTGCCTGGAGTCAGTGGGGGGAAAAACTGTTTTTT. This gives the protein CAWSQWGEKLFF. Full variable domain (missing parts from reference TRBV30 and TRBJ1-4): SQTIHQWPATLVQPVGSPLSLECTVEGTSNPNLYWYRQAAGRGLQLLFYSVGIGQISSEVPQNLSASRPQDRQFILSSKKLLLSDSGFYLCAWSQWGEKLFFGSGTQLSVL.

This chain uses TRBV12-5 with TRBJ1-4; D is undetermined. This CDR3 comprises 13 residues. Germline-derived CDR1 and CDR2 are LGHNT and FRNRAP. The V end was cut by 6 bases, the J end by 8 bases, with 13 bases between. CDR3 DNA: TGTGCTAGTGGCCCAACATCGGCGGAAAAACTGTTTTTT. It codes for CASGPTSAEKLFF. The full variable domain, its missing parts supplied by reference TRBV12-5 and TRBJ1-4, is DARVTQTPRHKVTEMGQEVTMRCQPILGHNTVFWYRQTMMQGLELLAYFRNRAPLDDSGMPKDRFSAEMPDATLATLKIQPSEPRDSAVYFCASGPTSAEKLFFGSGTQLSVL.

CDR3 region: CASSSSWSTEAFF. The CDR3 coding sequence is TGTGCCAGCAGTTCCTCGTGGTCCACTGAAGCTTTCTTT. The chain uses TRBV28 and TRBJ1-1; the D is unclear. The CDR3 loop spans 13 amino acids. The V gene's germline CDR1 is MDHEN and CDR2 SYDVKM. The V end was cut by 4 bases, the J end by 4 bases, with 10 bases between.

The rearrangement uses TRBV10-2 and TRBJ1-2; perhaps TRBD1 as D (6 bases). V shed 6 bases and J shed 4 bases, with 12 bases lying between them. This CDR3 is built from 13 residues. The V gene's germline CDR1 is WSHSY and CDR2 SAAADI. The CDR3 sequence is CASSPGDGYGYTF. The DNA for the CDR3 is TGCGCCAGCAGCCCAGGGGATGGCTATGGCTACACCTTC.

The chain has TRBV6-5 and TRBJ1-4; D may be TRBD1 (5 bases). The CDR3 covers 15 residues. Germline CDR1 is MNHEY and CDR2 is SVGAGI. V lost 6 bases to trimming and J lost 0 bases, with 11 bases between them. The CDR3 DNA reads TGTGCCAGCAGACCGAGACAGTCAACTAATGAAAAACTGTTTTTT. Translation gives CASRPRQSTNEKLFF.

Here the CDR3 reads CASRGGTSGAQRAQYF. The CDR3 nucleotides are TGTGCCAGCAGGGGAGGGACTAGCGGGGCCCAAAGGGCCCAGTACTTC. The chain uses TRBV2 and TRBJ2-5, with TRBD2 matching over 13 bases. Germline CDR1 SNHLY, CDR2 FYNNEI. V lost 6 bases and J lost 9; bases outside the gene matches: 13. This CDR3 is 16 amino acids long.

The J gene is TRBJ2-2, the V gene TRBV30; D unclear. The germline V and J ends were trimmed by 1 base and 6 bases, with 3 bases remaining between them. Per germline, CDR1 GTSNPN and CDR2 SVGIG (reference sequence). The CDR3 extends over 11 amino acids. The CDR3 reads CAWSASGELFF. The DNA for the CDR3 is TGTGCCTGGAGTGCCTCCGGGGAGCTGTTTTTT.

A word on this clone: The germline gene is not matched at one end of the junction; a read error may be the cause. This rearrangement joins TRBV5-1 to TRBJ1-4; no definite D call. The CDR3 length is 15 residues. Germline values: CDR1 SGHRS, CDR2 YFSETQ. The CDR3 nucleotides read TGCACCAGCAGCACGGCACAGAGGGCTAATGAAAAACTGTTTTTT. Its protein product is CTSSTAQRANEKLFF.

The CDR3 nucleotides are TGTGCCAGCTCCAGGATGGACTACGAGCAGTACTTC. Protein product: CASSRMDYEQYF. The J gene is TRBJ2-7, the V gene TRBV2; D remains unclear. This CDR3 has 12 amino acids. The ends were cut back, 8 bases at V and 3 bases at J, with 11 bases in the middle. The V gene's germline CDR1 is SNHLY and CDR2 FYNNEI.